This TCR beta chain was identified in a study of blood T cell repertoires in COVID-19. On the study more broadly: T cells, B-cell-depleted T cells, or PBMCs supplied cDNA or gDNA.

V lost 5 bases and J lost 4; bases outside the gene matches: 9. The length of the CDR3 is 16 residues. In germline, CDR1 is SGHRS, CDR2 YFSETQ. Per the authors' pipeline: Amplification of reference gene primers provided the estimated nucleated cell counts. TCRdb keeps only in-frame clones here, not all; method: immunoSEQ multiplex PCR. That table furnishes V, J and clone size, whereas the DNA furnished D and trimming. The repertoire includes about 220,000 clones, around 80% of them detected once, and about 7% sits in the top ten. The receptor was derived from a woman aged 70-85 years with acute or convalescent COVID-19. Sequencing was performed on peripheral blood. V usage is TRBV5-1 and J usage is TRBJ2-5, with 12 bases that match TRBD2. Here the CDR3 reads CASSYLLAGGGETQYF. For the CDR3, the DNA is TGCGCCAGCAGTTATCTACTAGCGGGGGGTGGAGAGACCCAGTACTTC.